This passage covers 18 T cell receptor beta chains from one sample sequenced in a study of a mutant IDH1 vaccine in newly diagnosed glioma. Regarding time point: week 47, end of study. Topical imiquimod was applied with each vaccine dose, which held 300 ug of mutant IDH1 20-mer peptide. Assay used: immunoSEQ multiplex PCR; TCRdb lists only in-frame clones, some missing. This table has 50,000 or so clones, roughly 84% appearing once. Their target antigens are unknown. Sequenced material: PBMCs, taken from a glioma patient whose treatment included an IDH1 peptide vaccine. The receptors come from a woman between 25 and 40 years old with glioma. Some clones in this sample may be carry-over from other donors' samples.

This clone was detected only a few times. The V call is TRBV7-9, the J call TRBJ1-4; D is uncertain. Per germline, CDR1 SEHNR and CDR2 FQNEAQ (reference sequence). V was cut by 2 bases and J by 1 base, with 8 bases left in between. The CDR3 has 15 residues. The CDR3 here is CASSLLTGTNEKLFF. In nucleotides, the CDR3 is TGTGCCAGCAGCTTACTGACGGGAACTAATGAAAAACTGTTTTTT.

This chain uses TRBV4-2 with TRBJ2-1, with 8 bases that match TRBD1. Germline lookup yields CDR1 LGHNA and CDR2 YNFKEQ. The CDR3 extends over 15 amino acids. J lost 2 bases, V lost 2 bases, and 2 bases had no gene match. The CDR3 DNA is TGTGCCAGCAGCCAAACAGGGGGGACCTACAATGAGCAGTTCTTC. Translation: CASSQTGGTYNEQFF.

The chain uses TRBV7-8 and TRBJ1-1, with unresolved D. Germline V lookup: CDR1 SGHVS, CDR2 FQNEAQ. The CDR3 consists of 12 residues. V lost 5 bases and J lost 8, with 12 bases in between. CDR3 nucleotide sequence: TGTGCCAGCAGCCCTGGAGAGCTGGAAGCTTTCTTT. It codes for CASSPGELEAFF.

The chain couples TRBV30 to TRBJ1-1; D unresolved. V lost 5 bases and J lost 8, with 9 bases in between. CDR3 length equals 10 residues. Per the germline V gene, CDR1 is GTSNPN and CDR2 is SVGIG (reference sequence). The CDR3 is CAWASVEAFF. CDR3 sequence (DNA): TGTGCCTGGGCCTCGGTAGAAGCTTTCTTT.

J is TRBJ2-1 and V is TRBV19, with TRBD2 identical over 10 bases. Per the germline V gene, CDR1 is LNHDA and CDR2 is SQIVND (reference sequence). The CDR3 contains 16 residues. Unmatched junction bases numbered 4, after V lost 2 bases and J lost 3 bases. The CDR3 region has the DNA TGTGCCAGTAGTATAACCGAGCGGGAGGGCTACAATGAGCAGTTCTTC. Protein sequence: CASSITEREGYNEQFF.

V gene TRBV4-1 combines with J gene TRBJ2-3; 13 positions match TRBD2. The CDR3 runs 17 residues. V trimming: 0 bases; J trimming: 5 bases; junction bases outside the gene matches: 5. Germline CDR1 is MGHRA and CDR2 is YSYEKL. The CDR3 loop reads CASSQELAGGEEDTQYF. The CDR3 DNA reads TGCGCCAGCAGCCAAGAACTAGCGGGAGGGGAGGAAGATACGCAGTATTTT.

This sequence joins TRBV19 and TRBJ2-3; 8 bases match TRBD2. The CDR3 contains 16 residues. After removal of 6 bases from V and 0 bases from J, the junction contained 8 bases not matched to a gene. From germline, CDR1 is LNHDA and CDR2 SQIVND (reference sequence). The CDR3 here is CASSTSGSPSTDTQYF. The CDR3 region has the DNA TGTGCCAGTAGCACGAGCGGGAGCCCTAGCACAGATACGCAGTATTTT.

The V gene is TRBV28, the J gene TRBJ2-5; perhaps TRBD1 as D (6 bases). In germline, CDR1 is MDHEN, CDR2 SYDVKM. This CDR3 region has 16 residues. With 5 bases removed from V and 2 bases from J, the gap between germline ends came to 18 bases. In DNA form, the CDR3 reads TGTGCCAGCAGTCTCCCACAAAATCAGGGGCAAGAGACCCAGTACTTC. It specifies CASSLPQNQGQETQYF.

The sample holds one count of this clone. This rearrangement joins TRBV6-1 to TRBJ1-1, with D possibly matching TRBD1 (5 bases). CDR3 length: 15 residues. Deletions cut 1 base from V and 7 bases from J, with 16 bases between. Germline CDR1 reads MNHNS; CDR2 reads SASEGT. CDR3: CASSEERGGAFEAFF. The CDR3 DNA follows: TGTGCCAGCAGTGAAGAGAGAGGAGGGGCTTTTGAAGCTTTCTTT.

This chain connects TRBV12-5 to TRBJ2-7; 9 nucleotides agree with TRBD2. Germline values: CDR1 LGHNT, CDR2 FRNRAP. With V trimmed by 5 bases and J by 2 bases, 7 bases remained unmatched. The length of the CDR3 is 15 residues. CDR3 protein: CASGPTAGGAYEQYF. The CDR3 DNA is TGTGCTAGTGGTCCTACAGCGGGAGGTGCCTACGAGCAGTACTTC.

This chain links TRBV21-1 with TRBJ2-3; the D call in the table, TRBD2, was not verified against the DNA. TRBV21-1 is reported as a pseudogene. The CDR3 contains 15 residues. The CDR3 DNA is TGTGCCAGCAGCCGCGACAGAGGAGCGGGAGATACGCAGTATTTT. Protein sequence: CASSRDRGAGDTQYF.

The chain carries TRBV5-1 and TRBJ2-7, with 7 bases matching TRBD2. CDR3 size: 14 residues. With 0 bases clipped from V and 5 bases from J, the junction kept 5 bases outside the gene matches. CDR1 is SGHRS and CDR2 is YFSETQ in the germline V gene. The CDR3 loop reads CASSLDGRTNEQYF. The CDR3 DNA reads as TGCGCCAGCAGCTTGGACGGGAGGACCAACGAGCAGTACTTC. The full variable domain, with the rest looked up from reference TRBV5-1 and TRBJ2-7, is KAGVTQTPRYLIKTRGQQVTLSCSPISGHRSVSWYQQTPGQGLQFLFEYFSETQRNKGNFPGRFSGRQFSNSRSEMNVSTLELGDSALYLCASSLDGRTNEQYFGPGTRLTVT.

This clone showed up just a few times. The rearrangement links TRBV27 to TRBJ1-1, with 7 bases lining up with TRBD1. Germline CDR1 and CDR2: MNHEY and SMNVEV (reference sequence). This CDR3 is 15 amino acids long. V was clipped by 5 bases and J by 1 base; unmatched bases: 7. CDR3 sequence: CASSLDRAANTEAFF. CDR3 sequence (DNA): TGTGCCAGCAGTCTCGACAGGGCAGCGAACACTGAAGCTTTCTTT.

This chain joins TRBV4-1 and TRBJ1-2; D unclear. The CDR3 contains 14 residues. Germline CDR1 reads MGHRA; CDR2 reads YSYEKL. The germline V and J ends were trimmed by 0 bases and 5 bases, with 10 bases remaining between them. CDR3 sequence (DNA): TGCGCCAGCAGCCAAGAGATAGGCGGATATGGCTACACCTTC. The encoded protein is CASSQEIGGYGYTF.

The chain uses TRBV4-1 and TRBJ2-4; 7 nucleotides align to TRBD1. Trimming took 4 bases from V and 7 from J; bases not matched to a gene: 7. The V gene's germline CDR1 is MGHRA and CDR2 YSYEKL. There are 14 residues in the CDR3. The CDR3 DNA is TGCGCCAGCAGCCGAGGGACAGCTGTCAACATTCAGTACTTC. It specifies CASSRGTAVNIQYF.

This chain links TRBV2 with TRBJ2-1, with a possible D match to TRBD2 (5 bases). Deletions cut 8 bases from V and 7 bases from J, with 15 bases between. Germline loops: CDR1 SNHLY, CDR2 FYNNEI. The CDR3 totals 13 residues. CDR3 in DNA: TGTGCCAGCTACCCTAGCCCCCTTAATGAGCAGTTCTTC. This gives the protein CASYPSPLNEQFF.

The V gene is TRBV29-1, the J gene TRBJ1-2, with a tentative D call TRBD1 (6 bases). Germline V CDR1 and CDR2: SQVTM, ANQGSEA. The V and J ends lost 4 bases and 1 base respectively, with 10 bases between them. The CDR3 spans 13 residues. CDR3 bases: TGCAGCGTTGTGGGCAGGGGTAACTATGGCTACACCTTC. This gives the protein CSVVGRGNYGYTF.

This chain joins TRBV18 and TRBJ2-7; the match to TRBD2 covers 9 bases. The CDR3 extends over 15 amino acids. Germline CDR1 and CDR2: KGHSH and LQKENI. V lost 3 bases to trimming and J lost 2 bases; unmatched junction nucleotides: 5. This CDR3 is CASSPMTSGTYEQYF. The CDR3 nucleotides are TGTGCCAGCTCACCCATGACTAGCGGTACCTACGAGCAGTACTTC.